This is a list of T cell receptor beta chains from one sample in a study of lymphopenia after photon versus proton radiotherapy. Assay: immunoSEQ multiplex PCR; the TCRdb copy retains only in-frame clones and omits some. The sample carries about 49,000 clones, around 83% recorded once. This sample comprised peripheral blood, obtained from a patient treated with photon-based radiotherapy. The origin of the receptors is a man between 50 and 59 years old with gastric cancer. The CDR3 runs from the conserved cysteine through the conserved F or W. Fields, in order: V gene, D gene, clone size, J gene, CDR3 protein, CDR3 DNA. A D gene is named only where the DNA matches it firmly. Size is omitted from some rows. Given values are once, few, many or a class for expanded clones.

>TRBV4-2|NA|NA|TRBJ1-2
CASSQEISGRSYGYTF
TGTGCCAGCAGCCAAGAGATCTCGGGCAGAAGCTATGGCTACACCTTC
>TRBV29-1|TRBD2|NA|TRBJ2-1
CSVNPLSGRNNEQFF
TGCAGCGTTAACCCCTTAAGCGGGAGAAACAATGAGCAGTTCTTC
>TRBV28|TRBD1|NA|TRBJ1-2
CASRNTGGNYGYTF
TGTGCCAGCAGGAATACAGGGGGCAACTATGGCTACACCTTC
>TRBV28|TRBD2|NA|TRBJ2-7
CASSSSQRGYEQYF
TGTGCCAGCAGTTCGTCCCAGCGGGGGTACGAGCAGTACTTC
>TRBV7-9|NA|medium-sized|TRBJ1-2
CASSLTELYGYTF
TGTGCCAGCAGCTTAACAGAACTCTATGGCTACACCTTC
>TRBV13|TRBD1|NA|TRBJ2-7
CASSSFRDRSSYEQYF
TGTGCCAGCAGCTCCTTCCGGGACAGGTCCTCCTACGAGCAGTACTTC
>TRBV28|TRBD2|NA|TRBJ2-7
CASSGTSVFYEQYF
TGTGCCAGCAGTGGGACTAGCGTATTCTACGAGCAGTACTTC
>TRBV28|NA|NA|TRBJ1-5
CASSLGLRQPQHF
TGTGCCAGCAGTTTAGGGTTGAGGCAGCCCCAGCATTTT
>TRBV11-3|NA|NA|TRBJ2-7
CASSLDATAYEQYF
TGTGCCAGCAGCTTAGACGCGACAGCCTACGAGCAGTACTTC
>TRBV5-1|TRBD2|once|TRBJ2-1
CASSPGTSGASRGFVRFF
TGCGCCAGCAGCCCCGGGACTAGCGGGGCGTCAAGGGGCTTTGTGAGGTTCTTC
>TRBV19|NA|NA|TRBJ1-2
CASSSRQDPTFNYGYTF
TGTGCCAGTAGTTCCAGACAGGATCCAACATTTAACTATGGCTACACCTTC
>TRBV28|NA|NA|TRBJ2-5
CASSRETSQETQYF
TGTGCCAGCAGCCGAGAGACTTCCCAAGAGACCCAGTACTTC
>TRBV7-8|TRBD1|NA|TRBJ1-1
CASSKPTGGTEAFF
TGTGCCAGCAGCAAGCCTACAGGGGGCACTGAAGCTTTCTTT
>TRBV5-1|NA|few|TRBJ2-3
CASSSKGGVDTQYF
TGCGCCAGCAGCTCGAAGGGGGGTGTAGATACGCAGTATTTT
>TRBV27|NA|NA|TRBJ1-1
CASTKRTAGTTEAFF
TGTGCCAGCACCAAGAGGACAGCGGGGACGACTGAAGCTTTCTTT
>TRBV19|TRBD2|NA|TRBJ2-7
CASSGRASDYEQYF
TGTGCCAGTAGCGGGAGGGCTAGCGACTACGAGCAGTACTTC
>TRBV7-7|TRBD1|NA|TRBJ2-5
CASSLGGDRGGTQYF
TGTGCCAGCAGCTTAGGAGGAGACAGGGGTGGGACCCAGTACTTC
>TRBV5-5|NA|NA|TRBJ2-3
CASSLKQQSTDTQYF
TGTGCCAGCAGCTTGAAACAGCAGAGCACAGATACGCAGTATTTT
>TRBV28|NA|NA|TRBJ2-2
CASTPQKTGELFF
TGTGCCAGCACCCCCCAGAAAACCGGGGAGCTGTTTTTT
>TRBV7-9|NA|NA|TRBJ2-6
CASSSLGQSPSGANVLTF
TGTGCCAGCAGCTCCCTAGGACAGTCTCCGTCTGGGGCCAACGTCCTGACTTTC
>TRBV7-6|NA|few|TRBJ1-1
CASSSQGYTEAFF
TGTGCCAGCAGCTCACAGGGTTACACTGAAGCTTTCTTT
>TRBV7-9|NA|NA|TRBJ2-7
CASSSDRSSYEQYF
TGTGCCAGCAGCTCGGACAGAAGCTCCTACGAGCAGTACTTC
>TRBV7-9|TRBD1|NA|TRBJ1-4
CASSITGTGVEKLFF
TGTGCCAGCAGCATCACCGGGACAGGGGTTGAAAAACTGTTTTTT
>TRBV5-5|TRBD1|NA|TRBJ1-3
CASSPGTGVGSGNTIYF
TGTGCCAGCAGTCCTGGGACAGGGGTCGGCTCTGGAAACACCATATATTTT
>TRBV19|NA|NA|TRBJ1-1
CASSIPGRWNTEAFF
TGTGCCAGTAGTATCCCGGGACGGTGGAACACTGAAGCTTTCTTT
>TRBV5-4|TRBD2|NA|TRBJ2-5
CASSLEGGPVETQYF
TGTGCCAGCAGCTTGGAGGGAGGGCCTGTGGAGACCCAGTACTTC
>TRBV27|NA|once|TRBJ2-1
CASRGRPADPSYNEQFF
TGTGCCAGCAGGGGACGCCCGGCGGACCCATCCTACAATGAGCAGTTCTTC
>TRBV28|TRBD1|NA|TRBJ1-2
CASMSGQGRSGYTF
TGTGCCAGCATGTCGGGACAGGGACGTTCTGGCTACACCTTC
>TRBV28|TRBD2|once|TRBJ2-3
CASPSGVAGRTDTQYF
TGTGCCAGCCCCTCCGGGGTAGCGGGGCGCACAGATACGCAGTATTTT